These T cell receptor beta chains were read from a single sample in a study of memory CD4+ T cells and cytomegalovirus serostatus. Profiling relied on immunoSEQ multiplex PCR, and the TCRdb table lists in-frame clones only, not all of them. The table includes some 67,000 clones, 60% to 85% detected once. What was sequenced was memory CD4+ T cells from blood. These receptors came from an adult in good health and CMV-seropositive. The CDR3 runs from the conserved cysteine through the conserved F or W. A D gene is named only where the DNA matches it firmly. Not all rows give a size; the values are once, few, many and, for expanded clones, a class.

v_call	clone_size	j_call	d_call	cdr3_aa	cdr3_nt
TRBV15	-	TRBJ1-2	-	CATSRDVVEGSGYTF	TGTGCCACCAGCAGAGACGTAGTGGAGGGATCTGGCTACACCTTC
TRBV7-2	-	TRBJ2-2	-	CASSLVFADTGELFF	TGTGCCAGCAGCTTAGTCTTCGCCGACACCGGGGAGCTGTTTTTT
TRBV4-1	-	TRBJ2-1	TRBD1	CASSQGDRASYNEQFF	TGCGCCAGCAGCCAAGGTGACAGGGCATCCTACAATGAGCAGTTCTTC
TRBV19	-	TRBJ2-3	-	CASSIRGSTDTQYF	TGTGCCAGTAGTATAAGGGGTAGCACAGATACGCAGTATTTT
TRBV5-4	-	TRBJ2-1	TRBD1	CASSPTTGGVHPNEQFF	TGTGCCAGCAGCCCGACCACAGGGGGCGTACACCCCAATGAGCAGTTCTTC
TRBV5-1	few	TRBJ1-6	-	CASSLDRPNSPLHF	TGCGCCAGCAGCTTGGACAGACCCAATTCACCCCTCCACTTT
TRBV27	-	TRBJ1-2	-	CASRSPIRNYGYTF	TGTGCCAGCAGATCCCCTATCCGTAACTATGGCTACACCTTC
TRBV5-1	few	TRBJ1-1	-	CASSLRGGTEAFF	TGCGCCAGCAGCTTGAGGGGTGGGACTGAAGCTTTCTTT
TRBV5-6	-	TRBJ2-6	-	CASSDVGGSGANVLTF	TGTGCCAGCAGTGATGTTGGGGGCTCTGGGGCCAACGTCCTGACTTTC
TRBV5-1	-	TRBJ2-7	-	CASSLAGQGRLDEQYF	TGCGCCAGCAGCTTGGCCGGGCAGGGGCGTCTGGACGAGCAGTACTTC
TRBV14	-	TRBJ1-3	-	CASSQDLPGSGNTIYF	TGTGCCAGCAGCCAAGATTTACCAGGGTCTGGAAACACCATATATTTT
TRBV7-3	-	TRBJ2-7	TRBD1	CASSPSGGDEQYF	TGTGCCAGCAGCCCATCAGGGGGCGACGAGCAGTACTTC
TRBV10-3	once	TRBJ2-5	-	CAISDGQRETQYF	TGTGCCATCAGTGATGGACAGAGAGAGACCCAGTACTTC
TRBV6-4	-	TRBJ2-3	-	CASSDGQFTDTQYF	TGTGCCAGCAGTGACGGGCAGTTCACAGATACGCAGTATTTT
TRBV18	-	TRBJ1-1	TRBD1	CASSPMTGTNTEAFF	TGTGCCAGCTCACCGATGACAGGGACGAACACTGAAGCTTTCTTT
TRBV27	-	TRBJ1-3	-	CASSLSGIPGNTIYF	TGTGCCAGCAGTTTATCAGGGATCCCGGGAAACACCATATATTTT
TRBV7-9	-	TRBJ2-5	TRBD1	CASSLAGGMETQYF	TGTGCCAGCAGCTTAGCAGGGGGCATGGAGACCCAGTACTTC
TRBV5-1	once	TRBJ2-5	-	CASSLALGEQETQYF	TGCGCCAGCAGCTTGGCCTTAGGAGAACAAGAGACCCAGTACTTC
TRBV7-9	-	TRBJ2-3	-	CASSLDRAADTQYF	TGTGCCAGCAGCTTAGACAGGGCGGCAGATACGCAGTATTTT
TRBV6-1	-	TRBJ1-4	-	CASHSRGPNEKLFF	TGTGCCAGCCATTCGAGGGGACCTAATGAAAAACTGTTTTTT
TRBV12-5	few	TRBJ1-3	-	CASGGPGPGNTIYF	TGTGCTAGTGGTGGGCCGGGGCCTGGAAACACCATATATTTT
TRBV10-1	once	TRBJ2-1	-	CASSESRVAGTKQFF	TGCGCCAGCAGTGAGTCTCGAGTTGCGGGGACCAAGCAGTTCTTC
TRBV6-6	once	TRBJ1-1	-	CASSPTGRGSTEAFF	TGTGCCAGCAGTCCAACAGGGAGAGGGTCCACTGAAGCTTTCTTT
TRBV6-5	-	TRBJ1-2	-	CASSPHGASNYGYTF	TGTGCCAGCAGTCCGCACGGAGCCTCTAACTATGGCTACACCTTC
TRBV2	-	TRBJ2-5	-	CASRGRGGGETQYF	TGTGCCAGCAGGGGCCGTGGGGGCGGGGAGACCCAGTACTTC
TRBV7-8	-	TRBJ1-1	-	CASSLGSGFTEAFF	TGTGCCAGCAGCTTAGGTTCGGGATTCACTGAAGCTTTCTTT
TRBV9	few	TRBJ2-3	-	CASSGTSSPADTQYF	TGTGCCAGCAGCGGGACGTCCTCCCCCGCAGATACGCAGTATTTT
TRBV28	-	TRBJ2-7	TRBD1	CASSLGTVLYEQYF	TGTGCCAGCAGTTTAGGGACAGTACTCTACGAGCAGTACTTC
TRBV11-3	once	TRBJ2-1	TRBD1	CASSLEGTASRNEQFF	TGTGCCAGCAGCTTAGAAGGGACAGCAAGTAGGAATGAGCAGTTCTTC
TRBV27	-	TRBJ1-1	-	CASSLSMNQGNTEAFF	TGTGCCAGCAGTTTATCAATGAACCAGGGGAACACTGAAGCTTTCTTT
TRBV4-1	-	TRBJ2-3	TRBD2	CASSQDATSGSGADTQYF	TGCGCCAGCAGCCAAGACGCAACCAGCGGGAGTGGAGCAGATACGCAGTATTTT
TRBV11-2	once	TRBJ1-1	-	CASSLGRGNTEAFF	TGTGCCAGCAGCCTCGGGCGCGGAAACACTGAAGCTTTCTTT
TRBV6-1	once	TRBJ2-7	-	CASSAISQRFSYEQYF	TGTGCCAGCAGTGCCATATCGCAGCGGTTCTCCTACGAGCAGTACTTC
TRBV10-3	-	TRBJ1-2	TRBD1	CAISSRDSNYGYTF	TGTGCCATCAGTTCACGGGACAGTAACTATGGCTACACCTTC
TRBV5-1	-	TRBJ1-2	-	CASSFGGDYGYTF	TGCGCCAGCAGCTTCGGGGGGGACTATGGCTACACCTTC
TRBV5-4	-	TRBJ1-2	TRBD1	CASSKDRAGYTF	TGTGCCAGCAGCAAGGACAGGGCTGGCTACACCTTC
TRBV5-1	once	TRBJ2-5	TRBD1	CASSTLGGVETQYF	TGCGCCAGTTCAACTTTAGGGGGCGTGGAGACCCAGTACTTC
TRBV7-9	-	TRBJ2-2	-	CASSLGEGELFF	TGTGCCAGCAGCTTAGGAGAAGGGGAGCTGTTTTTT